This T cell receptor (beta chain) was sequenced during a study of identical twins. TCRdb reprocessed the 5' RACE reads via MiXCR and lists one record per CDR3 protein. This repertoire shows roughly 350,000 distinct CDR3 sequences, 7% to 9.5% found once; its top ten account for 8% to 9.5%. The germline gives CDR1 MNHEY, CDR2 SMNVEV (reference sequence). Trimming left V 3 bases short and J 3 bases short, with 12 bases between. The CDR3 contains 15 residues. This clonotype was seen ten or more times. The sample was naive T cells sorted from blood. The chain has TRBV27 and TRBJ2-1; D could derive from TRBD1 or TRBD2 (5 bases each). This sequence was found in a woman in her forties or fifties in good health. CDR3 loop: CASSLGDASYNEQFF. The CDR3 region has the DNA TGTGCCAGCAGTTTGGGGGACGCAAGCTACAATGAGCAGTTCTTC.